These 23 T cell receptor beta chains came from one sample sequenced in a study of shared clonotypes between healthy human individuals. Generated by immunoSEQ multiplex PCR, the TCRdb table keeps only in-frame clones and is missing some. The sample holds over a million clones, around 95% seen once. Sequences were obtained from naive CD4+ T cells sorted from blood. Subset indicated: CD45RA+ positively selected. The origin of the receptors is a man younger than 45 in good health.

The chain links TRBV30 to TRBJ1-5; TRBD1 is a possible D gene (6 bases). Between the trimmed V and J ends, which lost 2 bases and 9 bases, there was a span of 23 bases. CDR1 and CDR2 from the germline V gene are GTSNPN and SVGIG (reference sequence). There are 16 residues in the CDR3. CDR3 DNA: TGTGCCTGGAGTCCTCGGTTACAGGGTAGAGGGCGGCCCCAGCATTTT. Translating it yields CAWSPRLQGRGRPQHF.

CDR3 amino acids: CASMRGTGGYEQYF. CDR3 in DNA: TGTGCCAGTATGCGGGGGACAGGGGGGTACGAGCAGTACTTC. The rearrangement uses TRBV19 and TRBJ2-7, with 11 nucleotides matching TRBD1. CDR1 and CDR2 (germline): LNHDA, SQIVND (reference sequence). Trimming cost V 7 bases and J 4 bases; bases outside gene matches: 6. The CDR3 sequence is 14 residues long.

The chain is built from TRBV6-1 and TRBJ2-1, with a possible D match to TRBD2 (6 bases). CDR3 length equals 13 residues. Germline V CDR1 and CDR2: MNHNS, SASEGT. With 8 bases removed from V and 6 bases from J, the gap between germline ends came to 14 bases. In DNA form, the CDR3 reads TGTGCCAGCGGGCTAGCGCGATCCAATGAGCAGTTCTTC. Its translation is CASGLARSNEQFF.

CDR3 amino acids: CSVDGMSGAQYF. For the CDR3, the DNA is TGCAGCGTTGACGGCATGTCCGGGGCCCAGTACTTC. The chain has TRBV29-1 and TRBJ2-5; perhaps TRBD2 as D (5 bases). V lost 3 bases to trimming and J lost 9 bases, with 14 bases between them. CDR1 and CDR2 from the germline V gene are SQVTM and ANQGSEA. The CDR3 is made up of 12 amino acids.

V is TRBV28 and J is TRBJ2-7; 7 nucleotides line up with TRBD1. V gave up 3 bases and J gave up 2 bases; unmatched junction bases: 10. The CDR3 extends over 16 amino acids. CDR1 MDHEN and CDR2 SYDVKM come from the germline V gene. CDR3: CASSFTRGTLAYEQYF. CDR3 nucleotides: TGTGCCAGCAGTTTCACCAGGGGGACACTAGCCTACGAGCAGTACTTC.

The count of this clone is one. This chain uses TRBV27 with TRBJ1-3; D ambiguous. Germline V lookup: CDR1 MNHEY, CDR2 SMNVEV (reference sequence). V lost 0 bases and J 0 bases, leaving 9 bases between the germline ends. The CDR3 is 16 residues long. This chain's CDR3 is CASSLSGPGSGNTIYF. The DNA for the CDR3 is TGTGCCAGCAGTTTATCTGGGCCGGGCTCTGGAAACACCATATATTTT.

V and J are TRBV5-4 and TRBJ2-7; D possibly matches TRBD1 or TRBD2 (6 bases each). The CDR3 has 15 amino acids. V lost 4 bases to trimming and J lost 0 bases, with 14 bases between them. In germline, CDR1 is SGHNT, CDR2 YYREEE (reference sequence). CDR3 coding DNA: TGTGCCAGCAGCCCGAGGAGGGGGAACTCCTACGAGCAGTACTTC. Its protein product is CASSPRRGNSYEQYF.

The rearrangement uses TRBV28 and TRBJ1-5; D unclear. This CDR3 has 15 residues. The ends were cut back, 5 bases at V and 1 base at J, with 12 bases in the middle. Germline V gene lookup returns CDR1 MDHEN and CDR2 SYDVKM. The DNA of the CDR3 is TGTGCCAGCAGTGCCCATCTAGGGAGCAATCAGCCCCAGCATTTT. It is translated as CASSAHLGSNQPQHF.

V usage is TRBV18 and J usage is TRBJ2-3, with TRBD2 matching over 10 bases. The CDR3 runs to 17 residues. Germline CDR1 is KGHSH and CDR2 is LQKENI. The trim removed 1 base at V and 6 bases at J, leaving 10 bases unmatched. CDR3: CASSPLPSGSLLDTQYF. CDR3 nucleotide sequence: TGTGCCAGCTCACCACTTCCTAGCGGGAGTTTATTGGATACGCAGTATTTT.

The chain combines TRBV5-1 with TRBJ1-1, with no clear D. The ends were cut back, 2 bases at V and 0 bases at J, with 14 bases in the middle. The germline CDR1 and CDR2 sequences are SGHRS and YFSETQ. The CDR3 has 16 residues. For the CDR3, the DNA is TGCGCCAGCAGCTTCCTCGTCCGGGCGGTGAACACTGAAGCTTTCTTT. It codes for CASSFLVRAVNTEAFF. Using reference TRBV5-1 and TRBJ1-1 for the parts outside the CDR3, the full variable domain is KAGVTQTPRYLIKTRGQQVTLSCSPISGHRSVSWYQQTPGQGLQFLFEYFSETQRNKGNFPGRFSGRQFSNSRSEMNVSTLELGDSALYLCASSFLVRAVNTEAFFGQGTRLTVV.

J is TRBJ2-7 and V is TRBV11-2; maybe TRBD2 (6 bases). Trimming took off 5 bases at V and 6 bases at J, with 14 bases between the two ends. The CDR3 is made up of 13 amino acids. Germline assignment: CDR1 SGHAT and CDR2 FQNNGV. The CDR3 sequence is CASSPRDFGEQYF. Written as DNA, the CDR3 is TGTGCCAGCAGCCCCCGGGACTTTGGCGAGCAGTACTTC.

This clone was seen a single time. This rearrangement joins TRBV9 to TRBJ1-3, with 10 positions matching TRBD1. J gave up 1 base and V 6 bases, and 4 bases lay outside the gene matches. Germline V lookup: CDR1 SGDLS, CDR2 YYNGEE. This CDR3 spans 15 amino acids. The DNA of the CDR3 is TGTGCCAGCAAGACAGGGGGCCAATCTGGAAACACCATATATTTT. This gives the protein CASKTGGQSGNTIYF. The full variable domain, completed using reference TRBV9 and TRBJ1-3, is DSGVTQTPKHLITATGQRVTLRCSPRSGDLSVYWYQQSLDQGLQFLIQYYNGEERAKGNILERFSAQQFPDLHSELNLSSLELGDSALYFCASKTGGQSGNTIYFGEGSWLTVV.

The V call is TRBV4-1, the J call TRBJ2-5; no reliable D call. Trimming stripped 2 bases from V and 2 bases from J, with 9 bases between. The germline CDR1 and CDR2 sequences are MGHRA and YSYEKL. CDR3 length equals 14 residues. The CDR3: CASSQLWVQETQYF. As DNA, the CDR3 is TGCGCCAGCAGCCAACTTTGGGTACAAGAGACCCAGTACTTC.

The chain joins TRBV28 to TRBJ2-3; a weak D match, TRBD2 (5 bases). This CDR3 has 16 amino acids. The germline V gene has CDR1 MDHEN and CDR2 SYDVKM. V was pared by 5 bases and J by 2 bases, with 17 bases between. The CDR3 protein is CASSPTPLDSTDTQYF. As DNA, the CDR3 is TGTGCCAGCAGTCCGACACCACTAGACTCCACAGATACGCAGTATTTT.

This chain links TRBV6-1 with TRBJ2-7; possibly TRBD2 for D (6 bases). Germline V gene sequence: CDR1 MNHNS, CDR2 SASEGT. Deletions cut 10 bases from V and 4 bases from J, with 23 bases between. This CDR3 has 15 residues. In DNA, the CDR3 is TGTGCCACCAGAAGGGACTTACCGGGCATTTACGAGCAGTACTTC. This sequence encodes CATRRDLPGIYEQYF.

This chain joins TRBV11-2 and TRBJ2-7; 7 bases are a match to TRBD2. In germline, CDR1 is SGHAT, CDR2 FQNNGV. Trimming removed 1 base from V and 3 bases from J; junction bases left unmatched: 12. CDR3 length: 17 amino acids. DNA of the CDR3: TGTGCCAGCAGCTTAGTGGCGTCGGCTAGCGGATTCTACGAGCAGTACTTC. Translated: CASSLVASASGFYEQYF.

On this clone itself: Relative to the germline gene, one junction end is altered; a read error may explain this. The J gene is TRBJ1-3, the V gene TRBV5-1; no firm D call. Germline V CDR1 and CDR2: SGHRS, YFSETQ. This CDR3 is built from 15 residues. The chain's CDR3 is CASSLEGSSANTIYF. The CDR3, as DNA: TGCGCCAGCAGCTTGGAAGGGAGTTCTGCAAACACCATATATTTT.

This chain joins TRBV7-8 and TRBJ1-4; 7 bases fit TRBD1. Germline values: CDR1 SGHVS, CDR2 FQNEAQ. The CDR3 loop spans 14 amino acids. Losses at the gene ends were 0 bases for V and 9 bases for J; bases not matched to a gene: 4. CDR3 in amino acids: CASSLAATGQKLFF. CDR3 sequence (DNA): TGTGCCAGCAGCTTAGCTGCGACAGGGCAAAAACTGTTTTTT.

In the case of this clone: This sample also contains other DNA sequences that code for the same CDR3. The V gene is TRBV29-1, the J gene TRBJ2-3; TRBD2 matches at 8 bases. V was clipped by 7 bases and J by 1 base; unmatched bases: 1. Germline loops: CDR1 SQVTM, CDR2 ANQGSEA. The CDR3 spans 12 residues. CDR3 region: CSETSGTDTQYF. In DNA form, the CDR3 reads TGCAGCGAGACTAGCGGCACAGATACGCAGTATTTT.

The chain has TRBV28 and TRBJ1-5, with a weak D call TRBD1 (6 bases). This CDR3 contains 15 residues. Germline-derived CDR1 and CDR2 are MDHEN and SYDVKM. V lost 4 bases and J lost 3, with 13 bases in between. CDR3 DNA sequence: TGTGCCAGCAGTTCCCCGGGACACCTCAATCAGCCCCAGCATTTT. Encoded protein: CASSSPGHLNQPQHF.

The chain uses TRBV10-3 and TRBJ2-7, with D unresolved. This CDR3 has 15 residues. Germline V lookup: CDR1 ENHRY, CDR2 SYGVKD. The V and J ends lost 2 bases and 3 bases respectively, with 14 bases between them. The CDR3 DNA sequence: TGTGCCATCAGTGAGGAAGATGTAGGCAGCTACGAGCAGTACTTC. Protein sequence: CAISEEDVGSYEQYF.

The J gene is TRBJ1-5, the V gene TRBV7-9; 7 bases map to TRBD1. The CDR3 is 13 amino acids. The germline gives CDR1 SEHNR, CDR2 FQNEAQ (reference sequence). The trim removed 4 bases at V and 5 bases at J, leaving 2 bases unmatched. The CDR3 loop is CASSSDRDQPQHF. The CDR3 DNA reads as TGTGCCAGCAGCTCAGACAGGGATCAGCCCCAGCATTTT. The entire variable domain, with the rest obtained from reference TRBV7-9 and TRBJ1-5, is as follows: DTGVSQNPRHKITKRGQNVTFRCDPISEHNRLYWYRQTLGQGPEFLTYFQNEAQLEKSRLLSDRFSAERPKGSFSTLEIQRTEQGDSAMYLCASSSDRDQPQHFGDGTRLSIL.

V is TRBV18 and J is TRBJ2-2, with 7 bases fitting TRBD1. This CDR3 has 16 amino acids. Looked up from germline, CDR1 is KGHSH and CDR2 is LQKENI. V dropped 2 bases and J dropped 4; count of bases not matched to a gene: 7. CDR3 region: CASSPKDRSPTGELFF. The CDR3 DNA reads TGTGCCAGCTCACCAAAGGACAGGTCTCCCACCGGGGAGCTGTTTTTT.